Each of the 24 T cell receptor beta chains below was sequenced from the same sample in a study of T cells in Graves' hyperthyroidism and ophthalmopathy. From RNA transcripts, TCR beta CDR3 regions were amplified. HTBI primers drove first-round RT-PCR of the TCR CDR3. One entry per CDR3 protein, called by TCRdb with MiXCR from the multiplex PCR reads. The repertoire holds roughly 130,000 distinct CDR3 sequences, with 22% as singletons. Sequencing input: blood. The origin of the receptors is a woman between 50 and 59 years old with Graves' hyperthyroidism that later progressed to Graves' ophthalmopathy.

The chain combines TRBV7-3 with TRBJ2-3; D tentatively reads TRBD1 or TRBD2 (5 bases each). This CDR3 region has 13 residues. CDR1 is SGHTA and CDR2 is FQGTGA in the germline V gene. V dropped 3 bases and J dropped 4 bases, with 8 bases sitting between them. CDR3 bases: TGTGCCAGCAGCTTGGGGGATCCAGATACGCAGTATTTT. It codes for CASSLGDPDTQYF.

The chain joins TRBV20-1 to TRBJ1-1, with D maybe TRBD1 (5 bases). CDR1 and CDR2 from the germline V gene are DFQATT and SNEGSKA (reference sequence). CDR3 length equals 13 residues. V lost 1 base and J 1 base, leaving 7 bases between the germline ends. The CDR3 is CSARVDRNTEAFF. In DNA, the CDR3 is TGCAGTGCTAGAGTTGACAGGAACACTGAAGCTTTCTTT.

There are many counts of this clonotype. The gene calls are TRBV28 and TRBJ1-1, with 8 bases that match TRBD1. V lost 5 bases to trimming and J lost 0 bases; unmatched junction nucleotides: 5. There are 15 residues in the CDR3. Per germline, CDR1 MDHEN and CDR2 SYDVKM. CDR3 nucleotides: TGTGCCAGCAGTATGACAGGGGCCGTGAACACTGAAGCTTTCTTT. Translated: CASSMTGAVNTEAFF.

The table lists this clonotype with many counts. J is TRBJ2-7 and V is TRBV11-2; TRBD2 matches at 7 bases. Germline CDR1 SGHAT, CDR2 FQNNGV. V lost 3 bases to trimming and J lost 1 base; unmatched junction nucleotides: 6. The CDR3 is 15 residues long. CDR3 sequence: CASSFGSGPSYEQYF. The DNA of the CDR3 is TGTGCCAGCAGCTTCGGTAGCGGGCCGTCCTACGAGCAGTACTTC.

This clonotype was observed many times. V is TRBV11-2 and J is TRBJ2-7, with D unclear. Looked up from germline, CDR1 is SGHAT and CDR2 is FQNNGV. V lost 0 bases to trimming and J lost 7 bases, with 19 bases between them. The CDR3 sequence is 16 residues long. CDR3 bases: TGTGCCAGCAGCTTAGAAACGAGCGCACGGGTAGGGGAGCAGTACTTC. Translation: CASSLETSARVGEQYF.

The J gene is TRBJ1-5, the V gene TRBV20-1, with a weak D call TRBD1 (6 bases). Germline CDR1 DFQATT, CDR2 SNEGSKA (reference sequence). V was trimmed by 5 bases and J by 5 bases, leaving 10 bases between them. The CDR3 contains 12 residues. The CDR3 region is CSARDIDQPQHF. The CDR3 nucleotides are TGCAGTGCTCGGGACATTGATCAGCCCCAGCATTTT.

This clonotype came up many times. J is TRBJ1-2 and V is TRBV5-6; 8 nucleotides align to TRBD1. CDR1 is SGHDT and CDR2 is YYEEEE in the germline V gene. This CDR3 contains 17 residues. Trimming took 2 bases from V and 2 from J; bases not matched to a gene: 11. The CDR3 is CASSFRTGTQENYGYTF. CDR3 sequence (DNA): TGTGCCAGCAGCTTCAGGACAGGGACCCAAGAGAACTATGGCTACACCTTC.

The V gene is TRBV6-1, the J gene TRBJ2-3; 10 bases align to TRBD1. The CDR3 sequence is 16 residues long. The J segment lost 0 bases and the V segment lost 5 bases, leaving 5 bases of the junction unmatched. Looked up from germline, CDR1 is MNHNS and CDR2 is SASEGT. For the CDR3, the DNA is TGTGCCAGCAGTATTCGACAGGGGGCTAGCACAGATACGCAGTATTTT. It specifies CASSIRQGASTDTQYF.

This clonotype was counted ten times or more. The chain uses TRBV3-1 and TRBJ1-2, with D hard to call. The germline V and J ends were trimmed by 1 base and 0 bases, with 9 bases remaining between them. Germline V gene lookup returns CDR1 LGHDT and CDR2 YNNKEL (reference sequence). The CDR3 consists of 15 residues. The CDR3 DNA is TGTGCCAGCAGCCAAGGGGCAGTACCTAACTATGGCTACACCTTC. Its protein is CASSQGAVPNYGYTF. The whole variable domain, filled in from reference TRBV3-1 and TRBJ1-2, reads DTAVSQTPKYLVTQMGNDKSIKCEQNLGHDTMYWYKQDSKKFLKIMFSYNNKELIINETVPNRFSPKSPDKAHLNLHINSLELGDSAVYFCASSQGAVPNYGYTFGSGTRLTVV.

This clonotype is labeled medium-sized. The genes are TRBV18 and TRBJ1-1; D is perhaps TRBD1 (6 bases). This CDR3 region has 16 residues. Trimming stripped 2 bases from V and 1 base from J, with 14 bases between. CDR1 is KGHSH, CDR2 LQKENI, per germline. CDR3 sequence (DNA): TGTGCCAGCTCACCATATACTCCAGGGGAGAACACTGAAGCTTTCTTT. Translated: CASSPYTPGENTEAFF.

This clonotype was picked up a small number of times. The rearrangement uses TRBV19 and TRBJ2-7; 8 nucleotides match TRBD1. V was clipped by 4 bases and J by 5 bases; unmatched bases: 7. The length of the CDR3 is 14 residues. Germline V lookup: CDR1 LNHDA, CDR2 SQIVND (reference sequence). The CDR3 region is CASSTTGVDDEQYF. In DNA, the CDR3 is TGTGCCAGTAGTACGACAGGGGTTGACGACGAGCAGTACTTC.

This clonotype came up a few times. The rearrangement links TRBV3-1 to TRBJ2-6; 7 nucleotides line up with TRBD1. CDR1 LGHDT and CDR2 YNNKEL come from the germline V gene (reference sequence). J was trimmed by 1 base and V by 4 bases; bases with no gene match: 1. This CDR3 has 15 residues. CDR3 sequence: CASSPGQSGANVLTF. In nucleotides, the CDR3 is TGTGCCAGCAGCCCGGGACAGTCTGGGGCCAACGTCCTGACTTTC.

This clonotype was seen ten or more times. This rearrangement joins TRBV3-1 to TRBJ1-2; TRBD1 is a possible D gene (6 bases). The CDR3 runs 15 residues. V was pared by 7 bases and J by 2 bases, with 17 bases between. Per the germline V gene, CDR1 is LGHDT and CDR2 is YNNKEL (reference sequence). The CDR3, as DNA: TGTGCCAGCACCCTCGGGGGCAGGGGAAACTATGGCTACACCTTC. This gives the protein CASTLGGRGNYGYTF.

There are many counts of this clonotype. The chain has TRBV20-1 and TRBJ1-6, with D possibly matching TRBD1 (5 bases). Looked up from germline, CDR1 is DFQATT and CDR2 is SNEGSKA (reference sequence). V lost 4 bases, J lost 9 bases, and 19 bases lay in between. The CDR3 totals 15 residues. The CDR3 spells CSAIPEPPTASPLHF. The CDR3, as DNA: TGCAGTGCTATCCCCGAGCCCCCGACAGCTTCACCCCTCCACTTT.

V is TRBV5-1 and J is TRBJ2-3; TRBD1 aligns across 9 bases. CDR1 is SGHRS and CDR2 is YFSETQ in the germline V gene. V shed 2 bases, J shed 4 bases, and the junction held 8 bases outside the gene matches. The CDR3 totals 16 residues. The CDR3 loop reads CASSFGQGKFADTQYF. The CDR3 DNA reads as TGCGCCAGCAGCTTCGGACAGGGGAAATTCGCAGATACGCAGTATTTT.

This clonotype was seen more than once but under ten times. The gene calls are TRBV9 and TRBJ1-1; D not certain. This CDR3 has 12 amino acids. V was clipped by 4 bases and J by 11 bases, with 15 bases between them. Germline assignment: CDR1 SGDLS and CDR2 YYNGEE. The CDR3 coding sequence is TGTGCCAGCAGCCGACCGGGATCTCGGGCTTTCTTT. Protein: CASSRPGSRAFF.

Remarks on this clonotype: Given a much more abundant clone one base away, this may be a read error. V gene TRBV28 combines with J gene TRBJ1-4, with TRBD1 matching over 8 bases. Per germline, CDR1 MDHEN and CDR2 SYDVKM. The CDR3 extends over 15 amino acids. The CDR3 region is CASSSPGQEWEKLVF. Written as DNA, the CDR3 is TGTGCCAGCAGTTCCCCGGGACAGGAATGGGAAAAACTGGTTTTT.

This clonotype was observed many times. The chain combines TRBV12-3 or TRBV12-4 with TRBJ1-1; a possible D gene is TRBD1 (6 bases). The CDR3 is 15 amino acids. Trimming removed 0 bases at V and 4 bases at J, with 12 bases between. The CDR3 DNA follows: TGTGCCAGCAGTTTAGCGCTTGCAGGGGCCACTGAAGCTTTCTTT. It is translated as CASSLALAGATEAFF.

By sample fraction, this clonotype is medium-sized. This chain uses TRBV6-1 with TRBJ1-1; D remains unclear. Trimming pared 7 bases from V and 0 bases from J, leaving 9 bases between. The CDR3 is 13 amino acids. CDR1 and CDR2 from the germline V gene are MNHNS and SASEGT. The CDR3 reads CASTGRLNTEAFF. The DNA of the CDR3 is TGTGCCAGCACCGGACGGCTGAACACTGAAGCTTTCTTT.

In this sample, this clonotype turned up a few times. The V gene is TRBV6-1, the J gene TRBJ2-7; 8 bases map to TRBD1. This CDR3 has 13 amino acids. After removal of 8 bases from V and 2 bases from J, the junction contained 5 bases not matched to a gene. Germline values: CDR1 MNHNS, CDR2 SASEGT. The CDR3 sequence is CASGGQGPYEQYF. The CDR3 region has the DNA TGTGCCAGCGGCGGACAGGGCCCCTACGAGCAGTACTTC.

The chain is built from TRBV12-3 or TRBV12-4 and TRBJ1-3, with a possible D match to TRBD1 (6 bases). The CDR3 spans 16 residues. V lost 7 bases and J lost 0, with 16 bases in between. CDR3 amino acids: CASNRQEGPSGNTIYF. The CDR3 nucleotides are TGTGCCAGCAACAGACAGGAAGGGCCCTCTGGAAACACCATATATTTT.

V is TRBV4-1 and J is TRBJ1-5, with D perhaps matching TRBD1 (6 bases). The germline V gene encodes CDR1 MGHRA and CDR2 YSYEKL. Trimming left V 3 bases short and J 5 bases short, with 20 bases between. CDR3 length equals 17 residues. The CDR3: CASSQVVSTGRYQPQHF. For the CDR3, the DNA is TGCGCCAGCAGCCAGGTAGTCTCAACAGGGAGGTATCAGCCCCAGCATTTT.

This clonotype was recorded many times. This sequence joins TRBV5-8 and TRBJ1-4; no firm D call. This CDR3 contains 16 residues. Trimming pared 3 bases from V and 2 bases from J, leaving 14 bases between. Germline CDR1 and CDR2: SGHTS and YDEGEE. Here the CDR3 DNA reads TGTGCCAGCAGCTGGAGCTCCGTGTCGACTAATGAAAAACTGTTTTTT. This translates into CASSWSSVSTNEKLFF.

This clonotype was seen repeatedly, ten times or more. The chain joins TRBV7-9 to TRBJ1-3, with D unresolved. From germline, CDR1 is SEHNR and CDR2 FQNEAQ (reference sequence). Trimming took 4 bases from V and 3 from J, leaving 16 bases between them. This CDR3 region has 16 residues. The CDR3 DNA follows: TGTGCCAGCAGCTCGGGTTCCCCCCTGGTTGGAAACACCATATATTTT. Amino acid sequence: CASSSGSPLVGNTIYF.